Listed below are T cell receptor beta chains from one sample, sequenced in a study of T cell responses to AZD1222 COVID-19 vaccine. TCRdb's copy holds only in-frame clones and misses some; the assay was immunoSEQ multiplex PCR. The sample has tens of thousands of clones; almost 90% are singletons. This specimen was peripheral blood, taken on day 0 of AZD1222 vaccination. Source of these receptors: an adult in good health. CDR3s include the opening cysteine and the closing phenylalanine or tryptophan. The D gene is left open where the match is weak.

J gene	D gene	V gene	CDR3 protein	CDR3 DNA
TRBJ2-3	TRBD1	TRBV6-4	CASSTGTGGTDTQYF	TGTGCCAGCAGTACCGGGACAGGGGGGACAGATACGCAGTATTTT
TRBJ2-1	TRBD2	TRBV6-5	CASSGTSGNNEQFF	TGTGCCAGTTCCGGGACTAGCGGTAACAATGAGCAGTTCTTC
TRBJ1-5	NA	TRBV6-5	CASSYSRGGNQPQHF	TGTGCCAGCAGTTACTCGAGAGGGGGGAATCAGCCCCAGCATTTT
TRBJ2-1	TRBD2	TRBV7-9	CASSFTSGTGNEQFF	TGTGCCAGCAGCTTTACTAGCGGGACGGGAAATGAGCAGTTCTTC
TRBJ1-3	NA	TRBV6-1	CASSEGPTASGNTIYF	TGTGCCAGCAGCGAAGGACCAACGGCCTCTGGAAACACCATATATTTT
TRBJ1-2	TRBD1	TRBV19	CASSISQGPYNYGYTF	TGTGCCAGTAGTATATCACAGGGGCCCTATAACTATGGCTACACCTTC
TRBJ2-1	TRBD2	TRBV5-1	CASSLGGTIHNFF	TGCGCCAGCAGCTTGGGGGGGACTATTCATAATTTCTTC
TRBJ2-7	NA	TRBV2	CASRATAAEGSEQYF	TGTGCCAGCAGAGCGACAGCGGCAGAAGGGAGCGAGCAGTACTTC
TRBJ2-6	TRBD2	TRBV28	CASRGGETSGANVLTF	TGTGCCAGCCGGGGGGGGGAGACCTCTGGGGCCAACGTCCTGACTTTC
TRBJ1-1	TRBD1	TRBV7-9	CASSLGRGTGYYTEAFF	TGTGCCAGCAGCTTAGGGAGGGGGACAGGGTATTACACTGAAGCTTTCTTT
TRBJ1-2	NA	TRBV6-4	CASSDSGGRGYTF	TGTGCCAGCAGTGACTCGGGGGGCCGAGGCTACACCTTC
TRBJ2-5	NA	TRBV5-6	CASNLIADSQETQYF	TGTGCCAGCAATCTCATCGCGGACAGCCAAGAGACCCAGTACTTC
TRBJ1-1	NA	TRBV11-2	CASTPTTGGYEAFF	TGTGCCAGCACCCCCACCACCGGGGGGTATGAAGCTTTCTTT
TRBJ2-1	TRBD2	TRBV2	CASSDKTSGRYEQFF	TGTGCCAGCAGTGACAAGACTAGCGGGAGATATGAGCAGTTCTTC
TRBJ2-3	TRBD2	TRBV5-1	CASSLVPGLAGDTQYF	TGCGCCAGCAGCTTGGTTCCGGGACTAGCGGGAGATACGCAGTATTTT